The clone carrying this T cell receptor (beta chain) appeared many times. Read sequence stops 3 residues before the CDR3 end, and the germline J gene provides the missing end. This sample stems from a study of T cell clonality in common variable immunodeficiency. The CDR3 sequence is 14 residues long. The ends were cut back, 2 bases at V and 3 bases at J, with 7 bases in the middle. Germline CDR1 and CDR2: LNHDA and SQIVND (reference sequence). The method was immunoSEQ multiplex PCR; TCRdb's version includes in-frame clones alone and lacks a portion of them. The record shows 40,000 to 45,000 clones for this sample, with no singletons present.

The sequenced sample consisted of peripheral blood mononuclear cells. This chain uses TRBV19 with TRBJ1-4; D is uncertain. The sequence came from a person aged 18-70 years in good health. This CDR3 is CASSIQDSNEKLFF. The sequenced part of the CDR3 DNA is TGTGCCAGTAGTATACAGGACTCTAATGAAAAA.